Listed below are T cell receptor beta chains from one sample, sequenced in a study of shared clonotypes between healthy human individuals. TCRdb's copy holds only in-frame clones and misses some; the assay was immunoSEQ multiplex PCR. The sample shows approximately 840,000 clones, 90% to 98% of them seen only once. The sequenced sample consisted of naive CD8+ T cells sorted from blood. The receptors were sampled from a young man in good health. The CDR3 runs from the conserved cysteine through the conserved F or W. Each record gives: D gene, J gene, clone size, V gene, CDR3 protein, CDR3 DNA. A D gene is named only where the DNA matches it firmly. Where a row states a size, it is once, few, many or the class of an expanded clone; other rows omit it.

. TRBJ1-2 . TRBV2 CATGYRGSEGYTF TGTGCCACAGGGTATAGGGGTTCGGAGGGCTACACCTTC
TRBD1 TRBJ2-2 . TRBV9 CASSVPRDRGFSGELFF TGTGCCAGCAGCGTCCCTCGGGACAGGGGATTTTCCGGGGAGCTGTTTTTT
. TRBJ2-3 . TRBV19 CASRWDGATDTQYF TGTGCCAGTAGGTGGGACGGAGCCACAGATACGCAGTATTTT
TRBD1 TRBJ1-2 . TRBV10-1 CASSETNRGEDYTF TGCGCCAGCAGTGAGACGAACAGGGGAGAGGACTACACCTTC
. TRBJ2-2 . TRBV5-1 CASSSRTPNTGELFF TGCGCCAGCAGTTCCCGGACCCCTAACACCGGGGAGCTGTTTTTT
TRBD1 TRBJ2-7 . TRBV2 CASSDGDRGYEQYF TGTGCCAGCAGTGATGGGGACAGAGGATACGAGCAGTACTTC
. TRBJ2-1 . TRBV28 CATSPGQKIWYEQFF TGTGCCACCTCCCCGGGACAAAAGATTTGGTATGAGCAGTTCTTC
. TRBJ2-2 . TRBV7-9 CASSFLVAGPNTGELFF TGTGCCAGCAGCTTTTTGGTTGCTGGGCCGAACACCGGGGAGCTGTTTTTT
. TRBJ1-1 . TRBV29-1 CSVPAGNTEAFF TGCAGCGTCCCGGCGGGGAACACTGAAGCTTTCTTT
. TRBJ2-7 . TRBV4-1 CASSQDWQGDEQYF TGCGCCAGCAGCCAAGATTGGCAGGGTGACGAGCAGTACTTC
. TRBJ2-3 . TRBV27 CASSLPGVDTQYF TGTGCCAGCAGTTTACCGGGAGTGGATACGCAGTATTTT
. TRBJ2-1 . TRBV5-1 CASSFFDNEQFF TGCGCCAGCAGTTTCTTTGACAATGAGCAGTTCTTC
. TRBJ2-7 . TRBV5-1 CASSLLQGSSYEQYF TGCGCCAGCAGCTTGTTGCAGGGTAGCTCCTACGAGCAGTACTTC
. TRBJ2-7 . TRBV18 CASSPYRDTFYEQYF TGTGCCAGCTCACCGTACCGGGACACCTTCTACGAGCAGTACTTC
. TRBJ1-5 once TRBV28 CASSGRTTDQPQHF TGTGCCAGCAGTGGGCGGACGACGGATCAGCCCCAGCATTTT
TRBD2 TRBJ2-3 . TRBV27 CASNPTTSWDTQYF TGTGCCAGCAACCCAACGACTAGCTGGGATACGCAGTATTTT
TRBD1 TRBJ2-3 . TRBV7-9 CASSSSDRARTDTQYF TGTGCCAGCAGCTCATCGGACAGGGCGCGCACAGATACGCAGTATTTT
. TRBJ1-5 . TRBV6-5 CASRTQRVSNQPQHF TGTGCCAGCCGAACACAGAGGGTATCCAATCAGCCCCAGCATTTT
. TRBJ2-1 once TRBV27 CASSPTSPDYNEQFF TGTGCCAGCAGTCCAACTAGCCCGGACTACAATGAGCAGTTCTTC
. TRBJ1-1 . TRBV14 CASSQDDLLIMNTEAFF TGTGCCAGCAGCCAAGATGACCTATTGATTATGAACACTGAAGCTTTCTTT
TRBD2 TRBJ2-1 . TRBV6-1 CASSETSGRPNEQFF TGTGCCAGCAGTGAGACTAGCGGGAGACCCAATGAGCAGTTCTTC
. TRBJ2-2 once TRBV7-6 CASSLGKTGELFF TGTGCCAGCAGCTTAGGGAAAACCGGGGAGCTGTTTTTT
. TRBJ2-3 . TRBV7-8 CASSFPLADTQYF TGTGCCAGCAGCTTCCCCTTGGCAGATACGCAGTATTTT
. TRBJ2-5 . TRBV7-9 CASSLSVLVRKETQYF TGTGCCAGCAGCTTATCGGTTCTGGTCCGAAAGGAGACCCAGTACTTC
TRBD2 TRBJ2-3 . TRBV7-2 CASSLGGLAGTDTQYF TGTGCCAGCAGCCTAGGTGGACTAGCCGGCACAGATACGCAGTATTTT
TRBD1 TRBJ1-2 . TRBV28 CASSLRDRDYTF TGTGCCAGCAGTTTACGAGACAGGGACTACACCTTC
. TRBJ2-7 . TRBV27 CASSPPSYEQYF TGTGCCAGCAGTCCCCCATCCTACGAGCAGTACTTC
TRBD2 TRBJ2-7 . TRBV7-9 CASSTGEGKSYEQYF TGTGCCAGCAGCACGGGGGAGGGGAAATCCTACGAGCAGTACTTC
TRBD1 TRBJ2-7 . TRBV27 CASSEGGPYEQYF TGTGCCAGCAGTGAAGGGGGCCCCTACGAGCAGTACTTC
. TRBJ2-7 . TRBV7-6 CASSSLGPPPPAEQYF TGTGCCAGCAGCTCACTTGGGCCTCCGCCTCCGGCCGAGCAGTACTTC
. TRBJ2-7 once TRBV7-9 CASSLVGSQGNEQYF TGTGCCAGCAGCTTAGTCGGCTCTCAGGGTAACGAGCAGTACTTC
. TRBJ2-7 . TRBV19 CASSIDSYEQYF TGTGCCAGTAGTATCGACAGCTACGAGCAGTACTTC
. TRBJ2-1 . TRBV10-3 CAISEVGGGSYNEQFF TGTGCCATCAGTGAGGTAGGCGGAGGGTCCTACAATGAGCAGTTCTTC
. TRBJ1-1 . TRBV19 CASRTRDSLPNTEAFF TGTGCCAGTCGGACCCGGGACTCCCTACCGAACACTGAAGCTTTCTTT
. TRBJ2-1 . TRBV25-1 CASSGGGEQFF TGTGCCAGCAGTGGAGGAGGTGAGCAGTTCTTC
TRBD2 TRBJ2-7 once TRBV27 CASSLRTSGMVQYF TGTGCCAGCAGTCTCCGGACTAGCGGGATGGTGCAGTACTTC
TRBD2 TRBJ2-5 . TRBV27 CASSSSGRAPLGETQYF TGTGCCAGCAGCTCTAGCGGGAGGGCCCCCTTAGGGGAGACCCAGTACTTC
TRBD2 TRBJ2-2 . TRBV5-8 CASSQTHSSGRALTGELFF TGTGCCAGCAGCCAAACCCATTCTAGCGGGAGGGCCCTCACCGGGGAGCTGTTTTTT
. TRBJ2-7 . TRBV10-3 CAIRDGYEQYF TGTGCCATCAGGGACGGCTACGAGCAGTACTTC
TRBD2 TRBJ2-1 . TRBV7-9 CASEGTSYNEQFF TGTGCCAGCGAAGGGACTAGCTACAATGAGCAGTTCTTC
TRBD1 TRBJ2-1 once TRBV30 CAWSNPGQFISNEQFF TGTGCCTGGAGTAACCCGGGACAGTTTATCTCCAATGAGCAGTTCTTC
. TRBJ2-2 . TRBV7-5 CVRSLVSIRVLAVNTGELFF TGTGTCAGAAGCTTAGTATCGATCAGGGTACTAGCGGTTAACACCGGGGAGCTGTTTTTT
TRBD2 TRBJ2-7 . TRBV4-1 CASSQTGLAGGWEQYF TGCGCCAGCAGCCAGACGGGACTAGCGGGAGGGTGGGAGCAGTACTTC
. TRBJ2-2 . TRBV27 CASSPGWNSNTGELFF TGTGCCAGCAGTCCTGGGTGGAATTCAAACACCGGGGAGCTGTTTTTT